A single sample gave rise to the 21 T cell receptor beta chains below, sequenced in a study of T cell changes during pregnancy in multiple sclerosis (dated by TCRdb to the late 2010s). The library was produced with the immunoSEQ multiplex PCR assay. TCRdb took this table from immuneACCESS and kept in-frame rearrangements with V and J called. Such tables lack part of the clones; where checked against another copy, unresolved V genes explain under half of the gap, and the rest is unexplained. This sample has about 110,000 clones in its table, and roughly 89% of those were observed once. The ten biggest clones cover around 1.6% of the sample. The source was peripheral blood, collected before pregnancy. These receptors originate from a female donor with multiple sclerosis, enrolled in a pregnancy study.

The V and J genes are TRBV6-6 and TRBJ2-2; 7 nucleotides match TRBD2. The germline V gene encodes CDR1 MNHNY and CDR2 SVGAGI (reference sequence). J was trimmed by 5 bases and V by 0 bases; bases with no gene match: 3. The CDR3 length is 15 residues. The CDR3 protein is CASSYSVSGTGELFF. The CDR3 coding sequence is TGTGCCAGCAGTTACTCGGTTAGCGGGACCGGGGAGCTGTTTTTT.

The V and J genes are TRBV28 and TRBJ2-7, with D possibly being TRBD2 (6 bases). CDR1 and CDR2 from the germline V gene are MDHEN and SYDVKM. The V end lost 3 bases, the J end lost 0 bases, and 12 bases lay between the germline ends. The CDR3 is 15 amino acids. The CDR3 region has the DNA TGTGCCAGCAGTTTGGCTAGCGCAATCTCCTACGAGCAGTACTTC. Amino acids: CASSLASAISYEQYF.

The rearrangement joins TRBV30 to TRBJ1-1, with D hard to call. V was shortened by 3 bases and J by 0 bases, with 8 bases between the two germline ends. This CDR3 is built from 13 residues. Germline values: CDR1 GTSNPN, CDR2 SVGIG (reference sequence). CDR3 sequence reads: CAWRFIMNTEAFF. In nucleotides, the CDR3 is TGTGCCTGGAGGTTTATTATGAACACTGAAGCTTTCTTT.

V usage is TRBV13 and J usage is TRBJ2-7; 7 bases agree with TRBD2. The CDR3 has 17 amino acids. V shed 5 bases, J shed 5 bases, and the junction held 18 bases outside the gene matches. In germline, CDR1 is PRHDT, CDR2 FYEKMQ (reference sequence). CDR3 amino acids: CASSPPLQGGNRHEQYF. The CDR3 DNA sequence: TGTGCCAGCAGCCCCCCATTGCAGGGAGGGAACAGGCACGAGCAGTACTTC.

This rearrangement joins TRBV6-4 to TRBJ2-2; 10 nucleotides match TRBD2. The V gene's germline CDR1 is MRHNA and CDR2 SNTAGT. With 6 bases clipped from V and 5 bases from J, the junction kept 6 bases outside the gene matches. The CDR3 is made up of 15 amino acids. The CDR3 here is CASSASGSNTGELFF. The CDR3 region has the DNA TGTGCCAGCAGCGCTAGCGGGAGTAATACCGGGGAGCTGTTTTTT.

A word on this clone: The same CDR3 can be traced to other DNA sequences in this sample. The chain recombines TRBV19 with TRBJ2-5; maybe TRBD1 (6 bases). Deletions cut 4 bases from V and 1 base from J, with 10 bases between. Germline CDR1 reads LNHDA; CDR2 reads SQIVND (reference sequence). The CDR3 is 14 residues long. DNA for the CDR3: TGTGCCAGTAGTACCCGACAGGTCCAAGAGACCCAGTACTTC. This encodes CASSTRQVQETQYF.

The V gene is TRBV10-3, the J gene TRBJ2-7, with D perhaps TRBD1 (7 bases). Trimming left V 11 bases short and J 5 bases short, with 16 bases between. Germline V lookup: CDR1 ENHRY, CDR2 SYGVKD. CDR3 length: 12 amino acids. The CDR3 loop reads CASQGGIHEQYF. The DNA for the CDR3 is TGTGCCTCCCAGGGGGGAATACACGAGCAGTACTTC.

The rearrangement uses TRBV19 and TRBJ1-1; TRBD1 matches at 9 bases. Per the germline V gene, CDR1 is LNHDA and CDR2 is SQIVND (reference sequence). The CDR3 runs 17 residues. The V and J ends lost 1 base and 0 bases, in that order; junction bases with no gene match: 6. Here the CDR3 reads CASSIGQGVLLNTEAFF. CDR3 nucleotides: TGTGCCAGTAGTATAGGACAGGGGGTATTGCTGAACACTGAAGCTTTCTTT. Complete variable domain (other parts from reference TRBV19 and TRBJ1-1): DGGITQSPKYLFRKEGQNVTLSCEQNLNHDAMYWYRQDPGQGLRLIYYSQIVNDFQKGDIAEGYSVSREKKESFPLTVTSAQKNPTAFYLCASSIGQGVLLNTEAFFGQGTRLTVV.

This clone was counted a single time. The chain uses TRBV5-1 and TRBJ2-7; D gene ambiguous. Deletions cut 1 base from V and 6 bases from J, with 8 bases between. CDR1 is SGHRS, CDR2 YFSETQ, per germline. The length of the CDR3 is 12 residues. The CDR3 sequence: CASSLPYSEQYF. As DNA, the CDR3 is TGCGCCAGCAGCTTGCCATACAGCGAGCAGTACTTC.

The chain has TRBV18 and TRBJ1-3; D may be TRBD1 (6 bases). CDR1 and CDR2 (germline): KGHSH, LQKENI. V lost 2 bases and J 0 bases, leaving 11 bases between the germline ends. The CDR3 length is 16 residues. CDR3 coding DNA: TGTGCCAGCTCACCAACAGGGAGTATCTCTGGAAACACCATATATTTT. Encoded protein: CASSPTGSISGNTIYF.

The V gene is TRBV7-2, the J gene TRBJ1-5, with TRBD1 identical over 7 bases. The V and J ends lost 5 bases and 2 bases, in that order; junction bases with no gene match: 6. Germline CDR1 and CDR2: SGHTA and FQGNSA. This CDR3 spans 15 amino acids. The CDR3 sequence is CASSPEGAGNQPQHF. The CDR3 DNA sequence: TGTGCCAGCAGCCCCGAGGGGGCGGGCAATCAGCCCCAGCATTTT.

This chain connects TRBV10-3 to TRBJ1-1; D gene ambiguous. The CDR3 is 12 amino acids. Trimming cost V 3 bases and J 4 bases, with 6 bases left between them. Germline CDR1 ENHRY, CDR2 SYGVKD. CDR3 residues: CAISDSGTEAFF. CDR3 in DNA: TGTGCCATCAGTGATAGCGGCACTGAAGCTTTCTTT.

In this sample, this clone turned up a few times. This chain links TRBV9 with TRBJ1-2; the match to TRBD1 covers 10 bases. The ends lost 1 base at V and 8 bases at J; junction bases unmatched: 2. CDR3 size: 13 residues. From germline, CDR1 is SGDLS and CDR2 YYNGEE. The CDR3 protein is CASSVRTGGGYTF. The DNA of the CDR3 is TGTGCCAGCAGCGTAAGGACAGGGGGGGGCTACACCTTC.

The rearrangement links TRBV6-1 to TRBJ2-1; 16 bases fit TRBD2. This CDR3 has 20 amino acids. After removal of 4 bases from V and 6 bases from J, the junction contained 15 bases not matched to a gene. Germline loops: CDR1 MNHNS, CDR2 SASEGT. CDR3 DNA: TGTGCCAGCAGTGGTTCTCCCTCGGGACTAGCGGGAGGGCCGGGCAATGAGCAGTTCTTC. It yields the protein CASSGSPSGLAGGPGNEQFF.

The V and J genes are TRBV19 and TRBJ1-5; 8 nucleotides line up with TRBD1. Germline trimming cut 3 bases from V and 7 bases from J; bases unmatched to any gene: 11. CDR3 length: 16 amino acids. Germline V gene lookup returns CDR1 LNHDA and CDR2 SQIVND (reference sequence). CDR3 coding DNA: TGTGCCAGTAGTATCCTTCCCGACAGGGGCCAACAGCCCCAGCATTTT. This sequence encodes CASSILPDRGQQPQHF.

The J gene is TRBJ2-3, the V gene TRBV7-9, with a tentative D call TRBD1 (5 bases). The V gene lost 5 bases and the J gene lost 0 bases, with 15 bases spanning the gap. The CDR3 has 16 amino acids. Germline V gives CDR1 SEHNR, CDR2 FQNEAQ (reference sequence). The CDR3 sequence: CASSTPTDTSTDTQYF. The CDR3 DNA reads TGTGCCAGCAGCACACCGACGGACACTAGCACAGATACGCAGTATTTT.

The genes are TRBV5-1 and TRBJ2-5, with 11 bases that match TRBD2. Trimming cost V 5 bases and J 4 bases; bases outside gene matches: 7. The CDR3 is 15 amino acids. The V gene's germline CDR1 is SGHRS and CDR2 YFSETQ. The CDR3, as DNA: TGCGCCAGCAGAGACCTAGCGGGGGGCGGAGAGACCCAGTACTTC. Translating gives CASRDLAGGGETQYF.

This clone was seen only once. The rearrangement uses TRBV30 and TRBJ2-2; 7 nucleotides agree with TRBD2. The CDR3 runs 14 residues. V lost 4 bases to trimming and J lost 4 bases; unmatched junction nucleotides: 6. Germline loops: CDR1 GTSNPN, CDR2 SVGIG (reference sequence). The chain's CDR3 is CAWMSGTGTGELFF. The CDR3 DNA reads as TGTGCCTGGATGAGCGGGACGGGCACCGGGGAGCTGTTTTTT. Full variable domain (missing parts from reference TRBV30 and TRBJ2-2): SQTIHQWPATLVQPVGSPLSLECTVEGTSNPNLYWYRQAAGRGLQLLFYSVGIGQISSEVPQNLSASRPQDRQFILSSKKLLLSDSGFYLCAWMSGTGTGELFFGEGSRLTVL.

The V gene is TRBV30, the J gene TRBJ1-4; the D gene is possibly TRBD1 (6 bases). Germline CDR1 reads GTSNPN; CDR2 reads SVGIG (reference sequence). The V end was cut by 6 bases, the J end by 5 bases, with 16 bases between. The CDR3 has 14 amino acids. The CDR3 DNA is TGTGCCTGTACAGGACAGCTTTCCAATGAAAAACTGTTTTTT. It codes for CACTGQLSNEKLFF. Drawing the rest from reference TRBV30 and TRBJ1-4, the complete variable domain is SQTIHQWPATLVQPVGSPLSLECTVEGTSNPNLYWYRQAAGRGLQLLFYSVGIGQISSEVPQNLSASRPQDRQFILSSKKLLLSDSGFYLCACTGQLSNEKLFFGSGTQLSVL.

This rearrangement joins TRBV9 to TRBJ2-1, with unresolved D. Looked up from germline, CDR1 is SGDLS and CDR2 is YYNGEE. V was clipped by 0 bases and J by 1 base, with 20 bases between them. The CDR3 consists of 19 residues. CDR3 protein: CASSVAPIFPSGSYNEQFF. The DNA for the CDR3 is TGTGCCAGCAGCGTAGCGCCCATCTTCCCTAGTGGTTCCTACAATGAGCAGTTCTTC. Full variable domain (rest looked up from reference TRBV9 and TRBJ2-1): DSGVTQTPKHLITATGQRVTLRCSPRSGDLSVYWYQQSLDQGLQFLIQYYNGEERAKGNILERFSAQQFPDLHSELNLSSLELGDSALYFCASSVAPIFPSGSYNEQFFGPGTRLTVL.

This chain links TRBV7-3 with TRBJ2-1; TRBD2 aligns across 9 bases. This CDR3 comprises 17 residues. CDR1 and CDR2 (germline): SGHTA, FQGTGA. V shed 2 bases and J 0 bases; nucleotides not matched to a gene: 5. The CDR3 protein is CASSLSLAGTSYNEQFF. In nucleotides, the CDR3 is TGTGCCAGCAGCTTATCCCTAGCGGGGACCTCCTACAATGAGCAGTTCTTC.